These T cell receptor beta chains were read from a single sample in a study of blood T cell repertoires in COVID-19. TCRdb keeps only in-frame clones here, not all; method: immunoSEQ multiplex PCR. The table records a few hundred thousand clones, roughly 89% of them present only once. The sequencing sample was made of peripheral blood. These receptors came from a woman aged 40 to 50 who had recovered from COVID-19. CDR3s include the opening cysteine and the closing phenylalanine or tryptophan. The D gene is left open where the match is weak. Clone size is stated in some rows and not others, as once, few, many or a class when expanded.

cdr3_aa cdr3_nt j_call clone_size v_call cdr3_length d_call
CASSPTSGEIPPVQYF TGTGCCAGCAGCCCGACTAGCGGAGAGATACCCCCGGTGCAGTACTTC TRBJ2-7 - TRBV6-2/TRBV6-3 16 TRBD2
CASSLTASYEQYF TGCGCCAGCAGCTTGACAGCTTCCTACGAGCAGTACTTC TRBJ2-7 - TRBV5-1 13 -
CASSPGLAGGSNEQFF TGTGCCAGCAGCCCCGGACTAGCGGGAGGTTCTAATGAGCAGTTCTTC TRBJ2-1 - TRBV3-1/TRBV3-2 16 TRBD2
CASSQRPGGKPGELFF TGTGCCAGCAGCCAACGGCCAGGGGGTAAACCCGGGGAGCTGTTTTTT TRBJ2-2 - TRBV16 16 TRBD1
CASSPRDRNGYTF TGTGCCAGCAGCCCTAGGGACAGGAACGGCTACACCTTC TRBJ1-2 - TRBV11-3 13 TRBD1
CASSRTGNGEQFF TGTGCCAGCAGCCGGACAGGGAACGGTGAGCAGTTCTTC TRBJ2-1 - TRBV6-5 13 TRBD1
CASSPLWGSGSDEQFF TGTGCCAGCTCACCCCTCTGGGGTAGCGGGAGCGATGAGCAGTTCTTC TRBJ2-1 - TRBV18 16 TRBD2
CASSPPTEQETQYF TGTGCCAGCAGCCCTCCGACAGAACAAGAGACCCAGTACTTC TRBJ2-5 - TRBV11-2 14 -
CASSLAATGTRLGTEAFF TGCGCCAGCAGCTTGGCCGCGACAGGCACCCGTTTGGGCACTGAAGCTTTCTTT TRBJ1-1 - TRBV5-1 18 -
CSVEITGNTIYF TGCAGCGTTGAAATAACTGGAAACACCATATATTTT TRBJ1-3 - TRBV29-1 12 -
CAIRDVAGNTEYF TGTGCCATCAGAGACGTAGCGGGGAACACGGAGTACTTC TRBJ2-7 - TRBV10-3 13 TRBD2
CASSPQSVRTGYEQYF TGTGCCAGCTCACCACAGAGCGTGCGGACTGGCTACGAGCAGTACTTC TRBJ2-7 - TRBV18 16 -
CASSLLLSGTDTQYF TGTGCCAGCAGCCTATTACTTAGCGGGACGGATACGCAGTATTTT TRBJ2-3 - TRBV2 15 TRBD2
CASSVSSGSATKQFF TGTGCCAGCAGCGTGTCTAGCGGGAGTGCCACGAAGCAGTTCTTC TRBJ2-1 - TRBV9 15 TRBD2
CASSPGLAGSDTQYF TGTGCCAGCTCACCGGGACTAGCGGGTTCAGATACGCAGTATTTT TRBJ2-3 - TRBV18 15 TRBD2
CASSESHLGGTSNQPQHF TGTGCCAGCAGTGAATCCCACCTGGGAGGGACTAGCAATCAGCCCCAGCATTTT TRBJ1-5 - TRBV6-1 18 -
CAWDRGPTEAFF TGTGCCTGGGACAGGGGGCCCACTGAAGCTTTCTTT TRBJ1-1 - TRBV30 12 TRBD1
CASSPVGSGNQPQHF TGTGCCAGCAGCCCGGTCGGGTCGGGCAATCAGCCCCAGCATTTT TRBJ1-5 few TRBV27 15 -
CASRERQGEGYTF TGTGCCAGCAGAGAGCGACAGGGGGAAGGCTACACCTTC TRBJ1-2 once TRBV2 13 TRBD1
CASSEVWQGGQPQHF TGTGCCAGCAGTGAAGTGTGGCAGGGGGGTCAGCCCCAGCATTTT TRBJ1-5 - TRBV6-1 15 TRBD1
CASSRTSASSYNEQFF TGTGCCAGTAGTCGGACTAGCGCGAGCTCCTACAATGAGCAGTTCTTC TRBJ2-1 - TRBV19 16 TRBD2
CASSSSRDSTDTQYF TGTGCCAGCAGCTCCTCGCGGGACAGCACAGATACGCAGTATTTT TRBJ2-3 - TRBV5-5 15 -
CASSSRDRVLTGNTIYF TGTGCCAGTAGTTCCCGGGACAGGGTACTCACTGGAAACACCATATATTTT TRBJ1-3 - TRBV19 17 TRBD1
CASSRSRDSTGLTNEKLFF TGTGCCAGCAGCCGCTCCCGGGACAGCACTGGATTAACTAATGAAAAACTGTTTTTT TRBJ1-4 - TRBV3-1/TRBV3-2 19 TRBD1
CASSPSPGTDTQYF TGTGCCAGCAGCCCATCCCCGGGCACAGATACGCAGTATTTT TRBJ2-3 - TRBV9 14 -
CASSLLDSSTDTQYF TGTGCCAGCAGTTTGTTGGACTCTAGCACAGATACGCAGTATTTT TRBJ2-3 - TRBV27 15 -
CASSRSTDTQYF TGTGCCAGCAGCCGTTCTACAGATACGCAGTATTTT TRBJ2-3 few TRBV27 12 -
CASSLTPTGESSYNEQFF TGTGCCAGCAGCTTAACACCGACAGGGGAAAGCTCCTACAATGAGCAGTTCTTC TRBJ2-1 - TRBV7-3 18 TRBD1
CASSVNRDSGLDTEAFF TGTGCCAGCAGCGTAAACCGGGACAGCGGATTGGACACTGAAGCTTTCTTT TRBJ1-1 - TRBV9 17 TRBD1
CASSIRNGGPTYEQYF TGTGCCAGTAGTATTAGAAACGGGGGGCCCACCTACGAGCAGTACTTC TRBJ2-7 - TRBV19 16 -
CARSWDRGTAYEQYF TGTGCCAGAAGTTGGGACAGGGGAACGGCCTACGAGCAGTACTTC TRBJ2-7 - TRBV5-3 15 TRBD1
CASSEQLAAHYEQYF TGCGCCAGCAGCGAACAACTAGCCGCCCACTACGAGCAGTACTTC TRBJ2-7 - TRBV5-1 15 -
CASSHRDEQFF TGTGCCAGTAGTCACAGGGACGAGCAGTTCTTC TRBJ2-1 - TRBV19 11 -
CASSLSFEPPTDTQYF TGTGCCAGCAGTTTATCGTTCGAGCCTCCCACAGATACGCAGTATTTT TRBJ2-3 - TRBV27 16 -
CASSVGLAGYNEQFF TGTGCCAGCAGCGTAGGACTAGCGGGCTACAATGAGCAGTTCTTC TRBJ2-1 - TRBV7-2 15 TRBD2
CASSFRVGVGYGYTF TGTGCCAGCAGCTTCAGGGTGGGCGTTGGGTATGGCTACACCTTC TRBJ1-2 - TRBV11-2 15 -
CASKSIAGSSTDTQYF TGTGCCAGCAAATCGATAGCGGGATCGTCCACAGATACGCAGTATTTT TRBJ2-3 - TRBV28 16 TRBD2
CASSAGQGEKYPQETQYF TGTGCCAGCAGCGCGGGACAGGGGGAAAAGTACCCCCAAGAGACCCAGTACTTC TRBJ2-5 - TRBV3-1/TRBV3-2 18 TRBD1
CASSLLGASGSGETQYF TGTGCCAGCAGTTTATTAGGGGCCAGCGGGAGTGGGGAGACCCAGTACTTC TRBJ2-5 - TRBV28 17 TRBD2
CASSPGTGPLYEQYF TGCGCCAGCAGCCCGGGGACAGGTCCCCTCTACGAGCAGTACTTC TRBJ2-7 - TRBV5-1 15 TRBD1
CASSRQYNSPLHF TGTGCCAGCAGCCGACAGTATAATTCACCCCTCCACTTT TRBJ1-6 once TRBV11-2 13 -
CASSPGSRLYTDTQYF TGCGCCAGCAGCCCCGGGTCCCGGCTCTACACAGATACGCAGTATTTT TRBJ2-3 - TRBV4-1 16 -